This T cell receptor (beta chain) was identified in a study of blood T cell repertoires in COVID-19. At the level of the study: PBMCs, B-cell-depleted T cells, or T cells were the source of the cDNA or gDNA that made up the material.

The protocol was immunoSEQ multiplex PCR, while the TCRdb copy is restricted to in-frame clones and leaves out a portion. The sample holds roughly 250,000 clones, 80% to 90% seen once. Trimming took off 4 bases at V and 8 bases at J, with 18 bases between the two ends. Germline-derived CDR1 and CDR2 are SGHRS and YFSETQ. The CDR3 is 15 amino acids. J is TRBJ1-4 and V is TRBV5-1; D gene unclear. This TCR came from a woman aged 25 to 39 with COVID-19, enrolled during active disease. Sequenced: peripheral blood. The CDR3 DNA reads TGCGCCAGCAGCACGGAACTCGGGGTAGGGGAAAAACTGTTTTTT. It yields the protein CASSTELGVGEKLFF.